The 31 T cell receptor beta chains given below trace back to one sample, sequenced in a study of blood T cell repertoires in COVID-19. Method: immunoSEQ multiplex PCR; TCRdb's copy keeps in-frame clones and lacks some. The table records 200,000 to 300,000 clones, around 89% of them present only once. Source material: PBMCs or T cells enriched from blood (not recorded which). Every receptor here comes from a woman between 40 and 55 years old with acute COVID-19.

The gene calls are TRBV7-9 and TRBJ1-1; 9 nucleotides agree with TRBD1. This CDR3 region has 15 residues. Trimming cost V 5 bases and J 4 bases; bases outside gene matches: 8. The germline V gene has CDR1 SEHNR and CDR2 FQNEAQ (reference sequence). CDR3 region: CASSRTGGGGTEAFF. The CDR3 DNA reads TGTGCCAGCAGCCGAACAGGGGGCGGGGGCACTGAAGCTTTCTTT.

V is TRBV5-1 and J is TRBJ1-2; TRBD1 matches 10 bases. V gave up 4 bases and J gave up 7 bases; unmatched junction bases: 7. Per the germline V gene, CDR1 is SGHRS and CDR2 is YFSETQ. This CDR3 is 14 amino acids long. The CDR3 is CASSAGTGVRGYTF. CDR3 DNA: TGCGCCAGCAGCGCCGGGACAGGGGTTCGTGGCTACACCTTC. The full variable domain, with the rest looked up from reference TRBV5-1 and TRBJ1-2, is KAGVTQTPRYLIKTRGQQVTLSCSPISGHRSVSWYQQTPGQGLQFLFEYFSETQRNKGNFPGRFSGRQFSNSRSEMNVSTLELGDSALYLCASSAGTGVRGYTFGSGTRLTVV.

This clone was observed a few times. J is TRBJ2-1 and V is TRBV3-1 (or the pseudogene TRBV3-2); 7 nucleotides match TRBD1. Germline-derived CDR1 and CDR2 are LGHDT and YNNKEL (reference sequence). The CDR3 spans 14 residues. V lost 7 bases to trimming and J lost 4 bases; unmatched junction nucleotides: 7. CDR3 sequence: CASTPSGGYNEQFF. The DNA for the CDR3 is TGTGCCAGCACCCCATCAGGGGGATACAATGAGCAGTTCTTC.

The genes are TRBV27 and TRBJ2-5, with TRBD2 matching over 7 bases. Germline assignment: CDR1 MNHEY and CDR2 SMNVEV (reference sequence). The CDR3 spans 16 residues. V dropped 3 bases and J dropped 1; count of bases not matched to a gene: 8. Written as DNA, the CDR3 is TGTGCCAGCAGTTTTCAGGGCGGGGGATTCCAAGAGACCCAGTACTTC. Protein product: CASSFQGGGFQETQYF.

The rearrangement uses TRBV12-3 or TRBV12-4 and TRBJ1-2; D is ambiguous. Trimming cost V 7 bases and J 5 bases, with 8 bases left between them. CDR3 length: 11 residues. The CDR3 nucleotides read TGTGCCAGCACGTCGGGGTATGGCTACACCTTC. Amino acid sequence: CASTSGYGYTF.

The chain couples TRBV9 to TRBJ2-1; 9 bases are shared with TRBD2. V dropped 0 bases and J dropped 10; count of bases not matched to a gene: 8. Germline CDR1 reads SGDLS; CDR2 reads YYNGEE. CDR3 size: 15 residues. CDR3 loop: CASSVELAGPQEQFF. The CDR3 DNA follows: TGTGCCAGCAGCGTAGAGCTAGCGGGGCCCCAGGAGCAGTTCTTC.

J is TRBJ1-5 and V is TRBV3-1 (or the pseudogene TRBV3-2); TRBD1 might be the D (6 bases). The germline V gene encodes CDR1 LGHDT and CDR2 YNNKEL (reference sequence). This CDR3 comprises 14 residues. V lost 0 bases and J 7 bases, leaving 10 bases between the germline ends. The CDR3 loop is CASSQDQGQQPQHF. CDR3 nucleotide sequence: TGTGCCAGCAGCCAAGACCAGGGGCAGCAGCCCCAGCATTTT.

The rearrangement links TRBV24-1 to TRBJ2-1, with 9 bases lining up with TRBD1. This CDR3 contains 19 residues. Germline CDR1 and CDR2: KGHDR and SFDVKD. V shed 4 bases and J 2 bases; nucleotides not matched to a gene: 14. CDR3 protein: CATSDSGTGTGSPYNEQFF. The CDR3 DNA is TGTGCCACCAGTGACTCCGGGACAGGGACAGGGTCCCCCTACAATGAGCAGTTCTTC.

The chain employs TRBV29-1 and TRBJ1-1; a possible D gene is TRBD1 (5 bases). This CDR3 spans 13 amino acids. Germline V CDR1 and CDR2: SQVTM, ANQGSEA. V was clipped by 3 bases and J by 10 bases, with 18 bases between them. The CDR3 reads CSVDDSQTPSAFF. Written as DNA, the CDR3 is TGCAGCGTTGATGACAGCCAAACTCCTTCAGCTTTCTTT.

CDR3: CASSSGQGMGNQPQHF. CDR3 DNA sequence: TGTGCCAGTAGCTCCGGACAGGGAATGGGCAATCAGCCCCAGCATTTT. The chain carries TRBV19 and TRBJ1-5; 8 bases line up with TRBD1. Germline values: CDR1 LNHDA, CDR2 SQIVND (reference sequence). CDR3 length equals 16 residues. Trimming cost V 6 bases and J 2 bases; bases outside gene matches: 9.

A note on this clone: The DNA is omitted, as the CDR3 cannot be located on it reliably, and the CDR3 follows TCRdb's listing. The V gene is TRBV24-1, the J gene TRBJ2-5; TRBD2, the D gene given by the table, was not confirmed from the DNA. The germline gives CDR1 KGHDR, CDR2 SFDVKD. With termini counted, the CDR3 has 13 amino acids. CDR3 sequence reads: CATSVPGRETQYF.

V gene TRBV3-1 (or the pseudogene TRBV3-2) combines with J gene TRBJ2-3, with 10 nucleotides matching TRBD2. This CDR3 is built from 15 residues. Germline V gene sequence: CDR1 LGHDT, CDR2 YNNKEL (reference sequence). V lost 3 bases to trimming and J lost 5 bases; unmatched junction nucleotides: 5. The CDR3 DNA sequence: TGTGCCAGCAGCCACCTAGCGGGGGAGCGAGATACGCAGTATTTT. This gives the protein CASSHLAGERDTQYF.

The chain carries TRBV7-2 and TRBJ1-1; D might be TRBD1 (5 bases). Germline loops: CDR1 SGHTA, CDR2 FQGNSA. The V end lost 5 bases, the J end lost 0 bases, and 10 bases lay between the germline ends. There are 14 residues in the CDR3. This CDR3 is CASSIRQLNTEAFF. The CDR3, as DNA: TGTGCCAGCAGCATTCGACAGTTGAACACTGAAGCTTTCTTT.

The rearrangement uses TRBV5-1 and TRBJ2-3; D call uncertain. The V gene's germline CDR1 is SGHRS and CDR2 YFSETQ. Trimming left V 0 bases short and J 4 bases short, with 12 bases between. The CDR3 is 15 amino acids. The CDR3 region has the DNA TGCGCCAGCAGCTTGGCCCGACTCGCAGCAGATACGCAGTATTTT. This gives the protein CASSLARLAADTQYF. The variable domain in full, with the rest retrieved from reference TRBV5-1 and TRBJ2-3, is KAGVTQTPRYLIKTRGQQVTLSCSPISGHRSVSWYQQTPGQGLQFLFEYFSETQRNKGNFPGRFSGRQFSNSRSEMNVSTLELGDSALYLCASSLARLAADTQYFGPGTRLTVL.

The chain employs TRBV15 and TRBJ1-2; 8 positions agree with TRBD1. CDR3 length: 16 residues. After removal of 2 bases from V and 5 bases from J, the junction contained 10 bases not matched to a gene. From germline, CDR1 is LNHNV and CDR2 YYDKDF (reference sequence). DNA of the CDR3: TGTGCCACCAGCAGACCTTTTACAGGGGGTAGATATGGCTACACCTTC. Protein sequence: CATSRPFTGGRYGYTF.

Worth noting for this clone: A much larger clone differs by one base, so this may be a read error. The CDR3 is CASSPAGGPLAGGTYEQYF. CDR3 DNA: TGTGCCAGCAGCCCGGCGGGGGGGCCCCTAGCGGGGGGTACCTACGAGCAGTACTTC. The rearrangement joins TRBV7-9 to TRBJ2-7, with 11 bases that match TRBD2. J was trimmed by 2 bases and V by 5 bases; bases with no gene match: 17. This CDR3 is 19 amino acids long. Germline-derived CDR1 and CDR2 are SEHNR and FQNEAQ (reference sequence).

In DNA form, the CDR3 reads TGTGCCAGCAGCTTGGTCGGGACAGGGGGCGCTTATAATTCACCCCTCCACTTT. Its translation: CASSLVGTGGAYNSPLHF. V usage is TRBV5-4 and J usage is TRBJ1-6; 12 bases map to TRBD1. The CDR3 is 18 amino acids. CDR1 and CDR2 from the germline V gene are SGHNT and YYREEE (reference sequence). Losses at the gene ends were 0 bases for V and 4 bases for J; bases not matched to a gene: 5.

The chain carries TRBV4-1 and TRBJ1-3; tentatively, D is TRBD1 (5 bases). CDR1 is MGHRA and CDR2 is YSYEKL in the germline V gene. The CDR3 loop spans 15 amino acids. V lost 1 base to trimming and J lost 0 bases, with 7 bases between them. The CDR3 sequence: CASSQGQSSGNTIYF. CDR3 nucleotide sequence: TGCGCCAGCAGCCAAGGACAGAGCTCTGGAAACACCATATATTTT.

CDR3 loop: CASSASGGDLTDTQYF. In DNA form, the CDR3 reads TGTGCCAGCAGCGCTAGCGGGGGGGACCTCACAGATACGCAGTATTTT. The chain uses TRBV9 and TRBJ2-3; 12 bases fit TRBD2. Germline CDR1 and CDR2: SGDLS and YYNGEE. The trim removed 3 bases at V and 2 bases at J, leaving 4 bases unmatched. The CDR3 contains 16 residues. Together with reference TRBV9 and TRBJ2-3, the CDR3 gives the full variable domain: DSGVTQTPKHLITATGQRVTLRCSPRSGDLSVYWYQQSLDQGLQFLIQYYNGEERAKGNILERFSAQQFPDLHSELNLSSLELGDSALYFCASSASGGDLTDTQYFGPGTRLTVL.

The chain carries TRBV24-1 and TRBJ2-1; no firm D call. CDR3 length: 13 amino acids. Trimming pared 7 bases from V and 5 bases from J, leaving 11 bases between. Looked up from germline, CDR1 is KGHDR and CDR2 is SFDVKD. The CDR3 sequence is CATSSGFHNEQFF. CDR3 coding DNA: TGTGCCACCAGCTCCGGGTTCCACAATGAGCAGTTCTTC.

Comment on this clone: Other DNA sequences of this sample code for an identical CDR3. The chain joins TRBV6-5 to TRBJ1-5; D unresolved. Germline V gives CDR1 MNHEY, CDR2 SVGAGI. The length of the CDR3 is 12 residues. The germline V and J ends were trimmed by 7 bases and 3 bases, with 7 bases remaining between them. CDR3 residues: CASTSLNQPQHF. CDR3 bases: TGTGCCAGCACGAGCCTCAATCAGCCCCAGCATTTT.

The rearrangement links TRBV19 to TRBJ2-1, with 12 bases that match TRBD2. This CDR3 comprises 14 residues. Germline V gives CDR1 LNHDA, CDR2 SQIVND (reference sequence). Losses at the gene ends were 9 bases for V and 10 bases for J; bases not matched to a gene: 10. CDR3 amino acids: CASRLAGGIREQFF. CDR3 sequence (DNA): TGTGCCAGCCGTCTAGCGGGAGGGATCCGGGAGCAGTTCTTC.

CDR3 nucleotide sequence: TGTGCCTGGAGTAACCCAAACTCAGGGGCCCAAGGGTATGGCTACACCTTC. Translating it yields CAWSNPNSGAQGYGYTF. The J gene is TRBJ1-2, the V gene TRBV30, with D perhaps matching TRBD1 (6 bases). CDR3 length equals 17 residues. V lost 2 bases and J lost 5, with 24 bases in between. Looked up from germline, CDR1 is GTSNPN and CDR2 is SVGIG (reference sequence).

V is TRBV7-2 and J is TRBJ1-1; D perhaps matches TRBD1 (6 bases). Germline-derived CDR1 and CDR2 are SGHTA and FQGNSA. V was clipped by 6 bases and J by 5 bases, with 19 bases between them. The CDR3 sequence is 15 residues long. This CDR3 is CASRYHQGYGTEAFF. The DNA of the CDR3 is TGTGCCAGCAGATACCATCAGGGGTACGGGACTGAAGCTTTCTTT. Full variable domain (remainder filled in from reference TRBV7-2 and TRBJ1-1): GAGVSQSPSNKVTEKGKDVELRCDPISGHTALYWYRQSLGQGLEFLIYFQGNSAPDKSGLPSDRFSAERTGGSVSTLTIQRTQQEDSAVYLCASRYHQGYGTEAFFGQGTRLTVV.

This clone came up once. The chain carries TRBV19 and TRBJ2-7; 7 bases map to TRBD1. After removal of 5 bases from V and 2 bases from J, the junction contained 6 bases not matched to a gene. Germline CDR1 reads LNHDA; CDR2 reads SQIVND (reference sequence). The CDR3 extends over 14 amino acids. CDR3 bases: TGTGCCAGTAGTTCGCAGACAGGGCCCTACGAGCAGTACTTC. Translation gives CASSSQTGPYEQYF.

The chain has TRBV27 and TRBJ1-4; no reliable D call. V was trimmed by 2 bases and J by 3 bases, leaving 7 bases between them. The CDR3 runs 14 residues. Germline V lookup: CDR1 MNHEY, CDR2 SMNVEV (reference sequence). The CDR3 here is CASSLRAANEKLFF. The CDR3 DNA is TGTGCCAGCAGTTTACGAGCTGCTAATGAAAAACTGTTTTTT.

This clone appeared once. The CDR3 spells CASSHEGEYNEQFF. CDR3 bases: TGTGCCAGCAGCCATGAGGGGGAGTACAATGAGCAGTTCTTC. The rearrangement links TRBV3-1 (or the pseudogene TRBV3-2) to TRBJ2-1, with D perhaps TRBD1 (6 bases). This CDR3 is 14 amino acids long. Trimming removed 3 bases from V and 4 bases from J, with 10 bases in between. CDR1 and CDR2 (germline): LGHDT, YNNKEL (reference sequence).

The genes are TRBV10-2 and TRBJ1-6, with 10 bases aligning to TRBD1. The CDR3 is 15 residues long. V shed 8 bases, J shed 5 bases, and the junction held 6 bases outside the gene matches. Germline V lookup: CDR1 WSHSY, CDR2 SAAADI. This CDR3 reads CASGGGQGDNSPLHF. In nucleotides, the CDR3 is TGCGCCAGCGGGGGTGGACAGGGGGATAATTCACCCCTCCACTTT.

This chain uses TRBV4-1 with TRBJ2-5, with D possibly matching TRBD2 (5 bases). Trimming pared 1 base from V and 4 bases from J, leaving 13 bases between. CDR3 length: 15 residues. CDR1 is MGHRA, CDR2 YSYEKL, per germline. The CDR3 nucleotides read TGCGCCAGCAGCCAAGCGGCTAGGAGCGGAGAGACCCAGTACTTC. Its translation is CASSQAARSGETQYF.

The table lists this clone with a count of one. V usage is TRBV10-1 and J usage is TRBJ2-2; 10 bases fit TRBD2. Germline values: CDR1 WNHNN, CDR2 SYGVQD (reference sequence). CDR3 length: 16 amino acids. Trimming cost V 8 bases and J 1 base; bases outside gene matches: 7. The CDR3 region has the DNA TGCGCCAGCGGGAACGAGCGGGAGGGGAACACCGGGGAGCTGTTTTTT. It yields the protein CASGNEREGNTGELFF.

This clone was observed once. This chain uses TRBV7-8 with TRBJ2-7, with 10 bases matching TRBD2. Trimming removed 5 bases from V and 0 bases from J; junction bases left unmatched: 10. The CDR3 contains 17 residues. Germline loops: CDR1 SGHVS, CDR2 FQNEAQ. As DNA, the CDR3 is TGTGCCAGCAGCGCCGGACTAGCGGTTCTCAGCTCCTACGAGCAGTACGTC. Translating it yields CASSAGLAVLSSYEQYV.